These T cell receptor beta chains were read from a single sample in a study of T cell changes during pregnancy in multiple sclerosis. Assay used: immunoSEQ multiplex PCR; TCRdb lists only in-frame clones, some missing. The sample lists around 73,000 clones, approximately 92% occurring once. The specimen comprised peripheral blood, sampled in the third trimester of pregnancy. These receptor sequences come from a female donor in good health, enrolled as a control in a pregnancy study. Each CDR3 is given with its conserved first and last residue. D genes are given only for firm matches. A clone size is listed for some rows: how often the clone was seen (once, few, many), or a class if it is expanded.

>.|17|TRBJ2-2|TRBV11-2|.
CASSLVPDIANTGELFF
TGTGCCAGCAGCTTAGTCCCGGACATTGCGAACACCGGGGAGCTGTTTTTT
>.|16|TRBJ2-7|TRBV15|.
CATSRDGAGRDYEQYF
TGTGCCACCAGCAGAGATGGGGCAGGGCGAGACTACGAGCAGTACTTC
>once|17|TRBJ2-1|TRBV9|TRBD2
CASSVGGSGSYYNEQFF
TGTGCCAGCAGCGTAGGTGGTAGCGGGAGTTACTACAATGAGCAGTTCTTC
>.|22|TRBJ2-1|TRBV21-1|.
CASSKDGLRNHLTSGSRDEQFF
TGTGCCAGCAGCAAAGACGGGTTGAGGAACCATCTAACTAGCGGGAGTAGGGATGAGCAGTTCTTC
>once|16|TRBJ2-7|TRBV11-2|TRBD2
CASSLIRGRTSYEQYF
TGTGCCAGCAGCTTAATACGCGGGAGAACCTCCTACGAGCAGTACTTC
>.|14|TRBJ2-3|TRBV29-1|.
CSVGAGLGTDTQYF
TGCAGCGTCGGAGCGGGTCTTGGCACAGATACGCAGTATTTT
>.|12|TRBJ2-1|TRBV19|TRBD1
CAVGTGYNEQFF
TGTGCCGTCGGGACAGGGTACAATGAGCAGTTCTTC
>.|11|TRBJ2-7|TRBV19|TRBD1
CAAGQGYEQYF
TGTGCCGCGGGACAGGGCTACGAGCAGTACTTC
>.|16|TRBJ1-1|TRBV5-5|.
CASSLGGGDISKEAFF
TGTGCCAGCAGCCTAGGGGGTGGGGACATCTCTAAAGAGGCTTTCTTT
>.|15|TRBJ2-7|TRBV6-1|TRBD2
CASSEQSGSSHEQYF
TGTGCCAGCAGTGAACAAAGCGGGAGTAGCCACGAGCAGTACTTC
>.|16|TRBJ1-2|TRBV7-2|TRBD1
CASSPTGGATGYGYTF
TGTGCCAGCAGCCCCACAGGGGGCGCGACGGGCTATGGCTACACCTTC
>.|18|TRBJ1-2|TRBV5-4|.
CASRTWGGGPTTFYGYTF
TGTGCCAGCAGAACTTGGGGAGGGGGTCCAACAACCTTCTATGGCTACACCTTC
>once|16|TRBJ1-3|TRBV6-1|TRBD1
CASSAIDRGSGNTIYF
TGTGCCAGCAGTGCAATCGACAGGGGCTCTGGAAACACCATATATTTT
>.|11|TRBJ2-1|TRBV20-1|.
CSAPTRFEQFF
TGCAGTGCCCCAACTAGGTTTGAGCAGTTCTTC